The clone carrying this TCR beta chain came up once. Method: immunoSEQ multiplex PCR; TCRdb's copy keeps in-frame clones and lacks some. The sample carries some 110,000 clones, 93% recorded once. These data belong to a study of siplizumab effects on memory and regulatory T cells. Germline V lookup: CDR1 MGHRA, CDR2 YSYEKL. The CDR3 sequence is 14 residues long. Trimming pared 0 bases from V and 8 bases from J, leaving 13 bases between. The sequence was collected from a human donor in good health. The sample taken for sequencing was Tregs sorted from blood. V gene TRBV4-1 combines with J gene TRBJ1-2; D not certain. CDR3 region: CASSQDPTHRGYTF. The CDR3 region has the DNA TGCGCCAGCAGCCAAGATCCCACCCATAGGGGCTACACCTTC.